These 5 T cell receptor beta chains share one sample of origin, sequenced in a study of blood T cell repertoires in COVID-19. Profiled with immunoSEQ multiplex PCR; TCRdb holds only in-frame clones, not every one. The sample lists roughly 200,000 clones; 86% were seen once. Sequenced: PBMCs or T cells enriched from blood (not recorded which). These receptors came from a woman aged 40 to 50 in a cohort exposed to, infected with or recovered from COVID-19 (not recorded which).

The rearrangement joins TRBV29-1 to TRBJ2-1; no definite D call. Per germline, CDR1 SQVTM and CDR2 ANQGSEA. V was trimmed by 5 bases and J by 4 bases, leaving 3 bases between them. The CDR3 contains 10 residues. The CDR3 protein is CSVLYNEQFF. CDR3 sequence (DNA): TGCAGCGTTTTATACAATGAGCAGTTCTTC.

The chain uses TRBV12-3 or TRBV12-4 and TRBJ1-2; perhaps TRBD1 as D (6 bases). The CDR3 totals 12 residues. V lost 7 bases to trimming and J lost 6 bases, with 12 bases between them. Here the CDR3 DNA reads TGTGCCAGCACCTGGGGGCTGAATGGCTACACCTTC. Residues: CASTWGLNGYTF.

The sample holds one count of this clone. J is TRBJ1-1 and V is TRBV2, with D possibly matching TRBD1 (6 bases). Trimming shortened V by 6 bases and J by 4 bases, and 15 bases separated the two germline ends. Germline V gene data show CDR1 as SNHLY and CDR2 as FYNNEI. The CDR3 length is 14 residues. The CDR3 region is CASSPQGSVTEAFF. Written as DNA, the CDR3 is TGTGCCAGCAGCCCACAGGGCTCGGTCACTGAAGCTTTCTTT.

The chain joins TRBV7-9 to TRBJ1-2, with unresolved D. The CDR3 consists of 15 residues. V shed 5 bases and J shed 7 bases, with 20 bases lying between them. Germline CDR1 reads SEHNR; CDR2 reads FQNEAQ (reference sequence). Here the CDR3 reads CASSALGEGRSGYTF. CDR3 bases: TGTGCCAGCAGCGCTCTCGGGGAAGGAAGAAGTGGCTACACCTTC.

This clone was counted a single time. The CDR3 sequence: CASSRSGQETQYF. DNA for the CDR3: TGTGCCAGCAGCCGTAGCGGACAAGAGACCCAGTACTTC. The V and J genes are TRBV5-4 and TRBJ2-5, with D tentatively TRBD2 (6 bases). The CDR3 has 13 residues. Germline V gives CDR1 SGHNT, CDR2 YYREEE (reference sequence). V was shortened by 4 bases and J by 2 bases, with 9 bases between the two germline ends.